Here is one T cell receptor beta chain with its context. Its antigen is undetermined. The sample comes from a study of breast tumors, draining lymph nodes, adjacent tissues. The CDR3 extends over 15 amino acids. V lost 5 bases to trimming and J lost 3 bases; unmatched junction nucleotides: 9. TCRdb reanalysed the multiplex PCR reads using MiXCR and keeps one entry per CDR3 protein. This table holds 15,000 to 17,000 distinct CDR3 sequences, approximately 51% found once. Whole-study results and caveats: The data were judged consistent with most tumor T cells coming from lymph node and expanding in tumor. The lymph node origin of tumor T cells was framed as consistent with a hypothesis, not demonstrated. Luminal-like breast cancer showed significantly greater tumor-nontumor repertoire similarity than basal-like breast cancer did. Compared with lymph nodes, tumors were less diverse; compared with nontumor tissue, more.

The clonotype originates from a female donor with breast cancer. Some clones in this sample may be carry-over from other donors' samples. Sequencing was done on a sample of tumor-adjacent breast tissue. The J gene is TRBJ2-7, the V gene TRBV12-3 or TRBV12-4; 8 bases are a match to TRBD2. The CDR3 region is CASSIGRAIIYEQYF. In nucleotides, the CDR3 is TGTGCCAGCAGTATCGGGAGGGCAATTATCTACGAGCAGTACTTC.